The rows below give T cell receptor beta chains drawn from one sample of a study of blood T cells in healthy people across ages. Each CDR3 protein is one row after TCRdb ran MiXCR on the 5' RACE reads. This repertoire shows hundreds of thousands of distinct CDR3 sequences, under 80% found once; its top ten account for approximately 30%. What was sequenced was blood. The receptors shown here come from a man aged 25 to 40 in good health. The CDR3 runs from the conserved cysteine through the conserved F or W. The D gene is left open where the match is weak. For some rows the clone size is stated as once, few or many, or as a class when expanded; others skip it.

len	d_gene	abundance	v_gene	j_gene	CDR3aa	CDR3nt
15	TRBD2	few	TRBV20-1	TRBJ2-1	CSGIDLAGVNNEQFF	TGCAGTGGAATCGATCTAGCGGGGGTTAACAATGAGCAGTTCTTC
13	NA	NA	TRBV25-1	TRBJ1-2	CASSESRGEGYTF	TGTGCCAGCAGTGAATCACGAGGGGAAGGCTACACCTTC
15	TRBD1	NA	TRBV7-3	TRBJ1-6	CASSFGTGVNSPLHF	TGTGCCAGCAGCTTCGGGACAGGAGTTAATTCACCCCTCCACTTT
14	TRBD2	NA	TRBV7-2	TRBJ2-1	CASSFGTTDNEQFF	TGTGCCAGCAGCTTCGGGACTACCGACAATGAGCAGTTCTTC
15	NA	NA	TRBV7-2	TRBJ1-2	CASSRLGGLNYGYTF	TGTGCCAGCAGCAGACTGGGGGGCCTTAACTATGGCTACACCTTC
14	NA	NA	TRBV9	TRBJ2-3	CASSVRTSSDTQYF	TGTGCCAGCAGCGTTAGGACTTCTTCAGATACGCAGTATTTT
16	NA	NA	TRBV7-9	TRBJ2-1	CASSLASVPVADEQFF	TGTGCCAGCAGCTTAGCATCGGTACCAGTTGCCGATGAGCAGTTCTTC
17	NA	NA	TRBV4-2	TRBJ2-7	CASSQPSTRGDYNEQYF	TGTGCCAGCAGCCAACCCTCTACTAGGGGAGATTACAATGAGCAGTACTTC
13	NA	NA	TRBV12-3/TRBV12-4	TRBJ1-2	CASSQARDYGYTF	TGTGCCAGCAGCCAGGCCAGGGATTATGGCTACACCTTC
15	TRBD2	once	TRBV13	TRBJ2-3	CASLAGGPGTDTQYF	TGTGCCAGCTTAGCGGGGGGGCCGGGCACAGATACGCAGTATTTT
16	NA	NA	TRBV7-2	TRBJ2-1	CASSLFGLARGDEQFF	TGTGCCAGCAGCTTATTCGGACTCGCGAGAGGGGATGAGCAGTTCTTC
17	TRBD1	NA	TRBV20-1	TRBJ2-4	CSAESGTEGLAKNIQYF	TGCAGTGCTGAATCCGGGACAGAAGGCCTAGCCAAAAACATTCAGTACTTC
15	NA	few	TRBV2	TRBJ2-7	CASSFQRTLTYEQYF	TGTGCCAGCAGTTTTCAGAGGACCCTCACCTACGAGCAGTACTTC
12	NA	NA	TRBV20-1	TRBJ2-7	CSARTESYEQYF	TGCAGTGCTCGGACGGAATCCTACGAGCAGTACTTC
17	TRBD2	NA	TRBV5-1	TRBJ2-5	CASSSQRGTSGGETQYF	TGCGCCAGCAGCTCACAGCGCGGGACTAGCGGTGGAGAGACCCAGTACTTC
15	NA	NA	TRBV12-3/TRBV12-4	TRBJ2-6	CAKSTGRSGANVLTF	TGTGCCAAGAGTACCGGGCGCTCTGGGGCCAACGTCCTGACTTTC
17	NA	NA	TRBV11-3	TRBJ2-6	CASSTGEGFSGANVLTF	TGTGCCAGCAGCACAGGGGAGGGGTTCTCTGGGGCCAACGTCCTGACTTTC
15	TRBD1	once	TRBV20-1	TRBJ2-1	CSAPSIGGPWDEQFF	TGCAGTGCCCCAAGCATAGGGGGCCCTTGGGATGAGCAGTTCTTC
13	NA	NA	TRBV12-3/TRBV12-4	TRBJ2-3	CASRRMVADTQYF	TGTGCCAGCCGCCGCATGGTTGCAGATACGCAGTATTTT
14	NA	NA	TRBV7-9	TRBJ2-7	CASTEGGEDYEQYF	TGTGCCAGCACCGAAGGGGGGGAGGACTACGAGCAGTACTTC
12	NA	NA	TRBV20-1	TRBJ2-7	CSAPRGSYEQYF	TGCAGTGCCCCCCGGGGCTCCTACGAGCAGTACTTC
17	TRBD2	NA	TRBV28	TRBJ2-5	CASSPGLALPLGETQYF	TGTGCCAGCAGTCCCGGACTAGCGCTACCCTTGGGAGAGACCCAGTACTTC
17	NA	NA	TRBV4-3	TRBJ1-4	CASSQLPKGLTNEKLFF	TGCGCCAGCAGCCAACTTCCTAAAGGGCTGACTAATGAAAAACTGTTTTTT
17	TRBD2	NA	TRBV4-2	TRBJ2-3	CASSHGRTSDRTDTQYF	TGTGCCAGCAGCCACGGGAGGACTAGCGACCGCACAGATACGCAGTATTTT
14	NA	few	TRBV7-9	TRBJ2-7	CASSLAPLSYEQYF	TGTGCCAGCAGCTTAGCCCCGTTAAGCTACGAGCAGTACTTC
15	TRBD1	many	TRBV7-2	TRBJ2-1	CASSFPQGQYNEQFF	TGTGCCAGCAGCTTTCCACAGGGGCAGTACAATGAGCAGTTCTTC
16	TRBD2	once	TRBV20-1	TRBJ2-1	CSARVSGGASHNEQFF	TGCAGTGCTAGAGTCAGCGGGGGAGCGAGTCACAATGAGCAGTTCTTC
15	NA	NA	TRBV7-9	TRBJ2-6	CASSFQRSGANVLTF	TGTGCCAGCAGCTTCCAGAGGTCTGGGGCCAACGTCCTGACTTTC
14	TRBD1	NA	TRBV2	TRBJ2-4	CASIGQANRGIQYF	TGTGCCAGCATCGGACAGGCTAATCGGGGCATTCAGTACTTC
15	NA	NA	TRBV7-7	TRBJ2-1	CASSSGNGAYNEQFF	TGTGCCAGCAGCTCAGGGAACGGGGCCTACAATGAGCAGTTCTTC
14	NA	NA	TRBV20-1	TRBJ1-2	CSARDKYSLYGYTF	TGCAGTGCTAGGGACAAGTATAGTCTCTATGGCTACACCTTC
14	NA	NA	TRBV13	TRBJ2-1	CASSSLGGAHEQFF	TGTGCCAGCAGCTCCCTAGGGGGGGCCCATGAGCAGTTCTTC
18	TRBD1	NA	TRBV4-2	TRBJ2-1	CASSYQPVGTDFYNEQFF	TGTGCCAGCAGCTACCAGCCAGTAGGGACAGACTTTTACAATGAGCAGTTCTTC
16	NA	NA	TRBV5-1	TRBJ2-3	CASSLLPGNVADTQYF	TGCGCCAGCAGCTTGTTGCCGGGGAACGTCGCAGATACGCAGTATTTT
15	TRBD2	NA	TRBV5-5	TRBJ2-1	CASSLLAGLSNEQFF	TGTGCCAGCAGCTTGTTAGCGGGGCTTTCTAATGAGCAGTTCTTC
15	TRBD1	NA	TRBV7-2	TRBJ1-4	CASSLAWTGAGKLFF	TGTGCCAGCAGCTTAGCGTGGACAGGGGCTGGAAAACTGTTTTTT
15	NA	NA	TRBV12-3/TRBV12-4	TRBJ2-1	CASSLSPRPYNEQFF	TGTGCCAGCAGTTTAAGTCCGAGACCCTACAATGAGCAGTTCTTC
15	NA	NA	TRBV5-1	TRBJ1-5	CASSPRGGANQPQHF	TGCGCCAGCAGCCCCAGGGGTGGGGCCAATCAGCCCCAGCATTTT
16	NA	NA	TRBV5-1	TRBJ2-7	CASSPEKMLGAHEQYF	TGCGCCAGCAGCCCCGAAAAGATGTTGGGGGCCCACGAGCAGTACTTC
16	NA	NA	TRBV4-3	TRBJ2-5	CASSQVFTGLQETQYF	TGCGCCAGCAGCCAAGTTTTCACAGGATTACAAGAGACCCAGTACTTC
13	TRBD2	NA	TRBV9	TRBJ2-7	CASSQWGGDEQYF	TGTGCCAGCAGCCAATGGGGGGGGGACGAGCAGTACTTC
19	TRBD2	once	TRBV20-1	TRBJ2-7	CSTKKFGVTSGLSSYEQYF	TGCAGTACCAAGAAGTTCGGGGTGACTAGCGGCCTAAGCTCCTACGAGCAGTACTTC
12	NA	few	TRBV29-1	TRBJ2-3	CSVIRITDTQYF	TGCAGCGTTATACGTATCACAGATACGCAGTATTTT
13	NA	NA	TRBV20-1	TRBJ2-5	CSAIGGGVETQYF	TGCAGTGCCATTGGGGGCGGGGTGGAGACCCAGTACTTC
16	NA	NA	TRBV7-9	TRBJ2-1	CASSFLLRDFANEQFF	TGTGCCAGCAGCTTTCTCCTCCGGGACTTCGCCAATGAGCAGTTCTTC
16	NA	NA	TRBV21-1	TRBJ2-7	CASRTHAGGELHEQYF	TGTGCCAGCAGAACGCATGCAGGGGGCGAACTCCACGAGCAGTACTTC
16	TRBD1	few	TRBV9	TRBJ2-1	CASSAPRDRGSYEQFF	TGTGCCAGCAGCGCGCCCCGGGACAGGGGGTCCTATGAGCAGTTCTTC
14	TRBD2	once	TRBV20-1	TRBJ2-1	CSALRGLGGNEQFF	TGCAGTGCCCTTAGGGGACTAGGGGGCAATGAGCAGTTCTTC
19	TRBD1	NA	TRBV12-3/TRBV12-4	TRBJ1-5	CASSRTTGTGYFGNQPQHF	TGTGCCAGCAGTCGAACAACCGGGACAGGGTATTTCGGCAATCAGCCCCAGCATTTT
16	TRBD1	NA	TRBV6-5	TRBJ2-7	CASSYSGQGVNNEQYF	TGTGCCAGCAGTTACTCGGGGCAGGGGGTAAACAATGAGCAGTACTTC
16	TRBD1	NA	TRBV3-1	TRBJ1-1	CASSQWDRVGVTEAFF	TGTGCCAGCAGCCAATGGGACAGGGTGGGGGTCACTGAAGCTTTCTTT